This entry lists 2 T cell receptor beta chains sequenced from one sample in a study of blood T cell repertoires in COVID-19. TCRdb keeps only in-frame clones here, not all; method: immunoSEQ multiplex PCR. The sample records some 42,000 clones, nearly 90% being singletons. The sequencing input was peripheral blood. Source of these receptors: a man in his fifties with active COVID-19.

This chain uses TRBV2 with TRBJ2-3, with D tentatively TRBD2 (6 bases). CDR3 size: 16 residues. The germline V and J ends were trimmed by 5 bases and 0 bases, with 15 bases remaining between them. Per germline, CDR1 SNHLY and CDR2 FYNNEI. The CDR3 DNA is TGTGCCAGCAGTAGGGCGGGGTTAACTAGCACAGATACGCAGTATTTT. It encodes CASSRAGLTSTDTQYF.

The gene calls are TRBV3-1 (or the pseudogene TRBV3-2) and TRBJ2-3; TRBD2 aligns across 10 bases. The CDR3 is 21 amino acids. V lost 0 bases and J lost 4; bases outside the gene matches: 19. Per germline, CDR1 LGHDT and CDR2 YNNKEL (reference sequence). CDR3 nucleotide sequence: TGTGCCAGCAGCCAAGATTTGGGCGGGGCGCTAGCGGGGGTCCGCTCAGATACGCAGTATTTT. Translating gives CASSQDLGGALAGVRSDTQYF.